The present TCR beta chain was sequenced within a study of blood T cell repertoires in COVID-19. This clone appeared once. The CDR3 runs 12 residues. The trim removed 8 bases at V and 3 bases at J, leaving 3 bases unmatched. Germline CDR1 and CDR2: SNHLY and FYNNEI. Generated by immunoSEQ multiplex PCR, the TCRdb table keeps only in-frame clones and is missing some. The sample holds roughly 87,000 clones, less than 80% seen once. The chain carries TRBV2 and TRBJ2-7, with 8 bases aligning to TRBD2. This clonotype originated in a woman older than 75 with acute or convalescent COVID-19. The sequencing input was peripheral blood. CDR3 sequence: CASSRGGYEQYF. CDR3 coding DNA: TGTGCCAGCTCTCGGGGGGGCTACGAGCAGTACTTC.